This TCR beta chain derives from a study of blood T cell repertoires in COVID-19. Libraries were prepared by immunoSEQ multiplex PCR; TCRdb keeps only in-frame clonotypes and omits some of them. The sample lists some 280,000 clones; around four fifths were seen once. The CDR3 runs 13 residues. CDR1 is MDHEN, CDR2 SYDVKM, per germline. Trimming removed 6 bases from V and 10 bases from J; junction bases left unmatched: 11. This TCR derives from a woman aged 45-65 years with active or convalescent COVID-19. Sequenced sample: peripheral blood. The gene calls are TRBV28 and TRBJ1-2; 7 positions match TRBD1. CDR3 bases: TGTGCCAGCAGCTTACAGGGGACCCGCGACTACACCTTC. It specifies CASSLQGTRDYTF.